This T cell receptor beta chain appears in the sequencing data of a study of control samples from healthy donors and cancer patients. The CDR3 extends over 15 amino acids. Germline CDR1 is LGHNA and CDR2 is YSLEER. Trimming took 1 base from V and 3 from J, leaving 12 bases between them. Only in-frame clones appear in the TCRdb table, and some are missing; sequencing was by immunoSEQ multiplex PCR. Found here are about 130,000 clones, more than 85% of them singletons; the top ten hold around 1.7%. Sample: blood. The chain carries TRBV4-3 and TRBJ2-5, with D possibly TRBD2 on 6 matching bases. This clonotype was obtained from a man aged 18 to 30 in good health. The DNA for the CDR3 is TGCGCCAGCAGCCAAGGAACGGGAGTGGAAGAGACCCAGTACTTC. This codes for CASSQGTGVEETQYF.